The 10 T cell receptor beta chains below come from one sample, sequenced in a study of blood T cell repertoires in COVID-19. Method: immunoSEQ multiplex PCR; TCRdb's copy keeps in-frame clones and lacks some. Of over 200,000 clones in the sample, about 90% were seen once. Source material: peripheral blood. The receptor source for this set is a young man with acute or convalescent COVID-19.

The V and J genes are TRBV3-1 (or the pseudogene TRBV3-2) and TRBJ2-1, with 8 bases matching TRBD1. Germline-derived CDR1 and CDR2 are LGHDT and YNNKEL (reference sequence). This CDR3 has 17 residues. Losses at the gene ends were 5 bases for V and 7 bases for J; bases not matched to a gene: 16. DNA for the CDR3: TGTGCCAGCAGCGTTAAGCTGACAGGGGCTTTTCGAAATGAGCAGTTCTTC. It codes for CASSVKLTGAFRNEQFF.

The J gene is TRBJ1-2, the V gene TRBV4-1; D gene ambiguous. Trimming removed 4 bases at V and 7 bases at J, with 22 bases between. The CDR3 consists of 16 residues. The germline V gene encodes CDR1 MGHRA and CDR2 YSYEKL. The CDR3 DNA reads TGCGCCAGCAGCCCCCCGGGCCGGGGTACAAATGCTGGCTACACCTTC. Its protein product is CASSPPGRGTNAGYTF.

This chain links TRBV21-1 with TRBJ1-3; TRBD1, the table's D call, lacks a check against the DNA. TRBV21-1 is assigned pseudogene status. The CDR3 is 16 residues long. In DNA, the CDR3 is TGTGCCAGCAGTTCAGGGGTCTGGAATTCTGGAAACACCATATATTTT. The encoded protein is CASSSGVWNSGNTIYF.

V is TRBV5-1 and J is TRBJ2-7; 7 bases align to TRBD1. The germline V gene has CDR1 SGHRS and CDR2 YFSETQ. Germline trimming cut 3 bases from V and 3 bases from J; bases unmatched to any gene: 9. The CDR3 runs 15 residues. CDR3 sequence (DNA): TGCGCCAGCAGCTCCGGGACAGCGGAATTCTACGAGCAGTACTTC. Its translation: CASSSGTAEFYEQYF.

This rearrangement joins TRBV11-2 to TRBJ2-3; unclear D gene. Germline V gene data show CDR1 as SGHAT and CDR2 as FQNNGV. V lost 1 base, J lost 4 bases, and 12 bases lay in between. The CDR3 contains 15 residues. For the CDR3, the DNA is TGTGCCAGCAGCTTAGCGGGTAGCATTGCAGATACGCAGTATTTT. It codes for CASSLAGSIADTQYF. Variable domain in full (rest from reference TRBV11-2 and TRBJ2-3): EAGVAQSPRYKIIEKRQSVAFWCNPISGHATLYWYQQILGQGPKLLIQFQNNGVVDDSQLPKDRFSAERLKGVDSTLKIQPAKLEDSAVYLCASSLAGSIADTQYFGPGTRLTVL.

The J gene is TRBJ2-1, the V gene TRBV5-1, with 10 bases aligning to TRBD2. This CDR3 region has 15 residues. Germline values: CDR1 SGHRS, CDR2 YFSETQ. J was trimmed by 5 bases and V by 4 bases; bases with no gene match: 6. The CDR3 DNA reads TGCGCCAGCAGCGATAGCGGGGGGTCCCACAATGAGCAGTTCTTC. Amino acids: CASSDSGGSHNEQFF.

This clone was seen only once. The V gene is TRBV7-3, the J gene TRBJ2-1, with 9 positions matching TRBD1. From germline, CDR1 is SGHTA and CDR2 FQGTGA. J gave up 12 bases and V 2 bases, and 5 bases lay outside the gene matches. The CDR3 totals 13 residues. DNA for the CDR3: TGTGCCAGCAGCTTAGGTGGGACAGGGTTGCAGTTCTTC. Translating it yields CASSLGGTGLQFF.

The chain couples TRBV27 to TRBJ2-2; D not resolved. The CDR3 runs to 15 residues. V was clipped by 2 bases and J by 0 bases, with 7 bases between them. Germline lookup yields CDR1 MNHEY and CDR2 SMNVEV (reference sequence). CDR3 in amino acids: CASSLAGPNTGELFF. CDR3 in DNA: TGTGCCAGCAGTTTAGCAGGCCCGAACACCGGGGAGCTGTTTTTT.

The chain is built from TRBV3-1 (or the pseudogene TRBV3-2) and TRBJ1-2; 8 positions match TRBD1. The junction had 6 bases not matched to a gene; V was cut back by 5 bases and J by 4 bases. The CDR3 totals 14 residues. Per the germline V gene, CDR1 is LGHDT and CDR2 is YNNKEL (reference sequence). The DNA for the CDR3 is TGTGCCAGCAGCTTACGGACAGGGAGCTATGGCTACACCTTC. Translated, it gives CASSLRTGSYGYTF.

V gene TRBV5-6 combines with J gene TRBJ1-3, with a possible D match to TRBD1 (6 bases). The CDR3 consists of 17 residues. Germline CDR1 is SGHDT and CDR2 is YYEEEE. V lost 4 bases and J 2 bases, leaving 19 bases between the germline ends. The CDR3 here is CASSGRSRQGPGNTIYF. DNA for the CDR3: TGTGCCAGCAGCGGCCGAAGTAGGCAGGGGCCTGGAAACACCATATATTTT.